This T cell receptor beta chain came from a study of glioma-infiltrating T cells after dendritic cell vaccination. Overall study context: Glioblastoma patients came from Phase I and II dendritic cell vaccination trials.

Sequencing was performed with immunoSEQ multiplex PCR; in TCRdb, only in-frame clones are kept and a portion is missing. In the table there are over 90,000 clones, more than 75% of which are singletons. The CDR3 consists of 16 residues. Losses at the gene ends were 5 bases for V and 4 bases for J; bases not matched to a gene: 2. Germline CDR1 is SGHVS and CDR2 is FQNEAQ. The TCR comes from a human donor with glioblastoma. The specimen was blood, collected before dendritic cell vaccination. The chain combines TRBV7-8 with TRBJ2-1, with 16 bases fitting TRBD2. CDR3 sequence (DNA): TGTGCCAGCAGCGCGGGACTAGCGGGAGGGTACAATGAGCAGTTCTTC. Translation gives CASSAGLAGGYNEQFF.